The T cell receptor beta chain under discussion was sequenced for a study of control samples from healthy donors and cancer patients. Between the trimmed V and J ends, which lost 2 bases and 10 bases, there was a span of 6 bases. This CDR3 contains 12 residues. Germline CDR1 and CDR2: MNHEY and SMNVEV (reference sequence). This table comes from immunoSEQ multiplex PCR, and its TCRdb copy is limited to in-frame clones, with some not included. The sample consists of about 80,000 clones, over 85% of them appearing once. J is TRBJ1-6 and V is TRBV27; D not resolved. The sequence was collected from a man in his forties or fifties in good health. Material for sequencing was blood. Here the CDR3 reads CASSLTASPLHF. For the CDR3, the DNA is TGTGCCAGCAGTTTAACCGCCTCACCCCTCCACTTT.